This T cell receptor (beta chain) was retrieved from a study of blood T cell repertoires in COVID-19. The table came from immunoSEQ multiplex PCR; TCRdb's copy has only in-frame clones and leaves some out. The sample includes a few hundred thousand clones, 90% of them seen just once. Looked up from germline, CDR1 is SQVTM and CDR2 is ANQGSEA. V was clipped by 2 bases and J by 6 bases; unmatched bases: 3. This CDR3 is 12 amino acids long. V is TRBV29-1 and J is TRBJ1-2, with 7 bases lining up with TRBD1. The clonotype originates from a young man who had recovered from COVID-19. Sequenced material: PBMCs or T cells enriched from blood (not recorded which). The CDR3 loop is CSVERQGDGYTF. The CDR3 nucleotides read TGCAGCGTTGAACGGCAGGGGGATGGCTACACCTTC. The complete variable domain, with remaining parts taken from reference TRBV29-1 and TRBJ1-2, reads SAVISQKPSRDICQRGTSLTIQCQVDSQVTMMFWYRQQPGQSLTLIATANQGSEATYESGFVIDKFPISRPNLTFSTLTVSNMSPEDSSIYLCSVERQGDGYTFGSGTRLTVV.